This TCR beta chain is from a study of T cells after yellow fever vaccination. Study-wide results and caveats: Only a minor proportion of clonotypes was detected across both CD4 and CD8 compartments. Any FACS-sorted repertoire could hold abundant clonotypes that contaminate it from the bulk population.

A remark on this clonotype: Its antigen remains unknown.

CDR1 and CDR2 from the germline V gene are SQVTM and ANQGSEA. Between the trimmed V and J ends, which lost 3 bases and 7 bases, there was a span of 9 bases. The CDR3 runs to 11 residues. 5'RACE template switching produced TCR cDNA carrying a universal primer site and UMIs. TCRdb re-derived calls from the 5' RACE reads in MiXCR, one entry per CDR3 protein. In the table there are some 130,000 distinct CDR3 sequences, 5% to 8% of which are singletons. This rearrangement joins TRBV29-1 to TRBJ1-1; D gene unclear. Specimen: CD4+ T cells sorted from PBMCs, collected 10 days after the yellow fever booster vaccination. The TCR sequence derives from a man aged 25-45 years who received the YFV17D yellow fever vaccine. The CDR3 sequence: CSVDKTDEAFF. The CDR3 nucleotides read TGCAGCGTTGACAAGACGGATGAAGCTTTCTTT. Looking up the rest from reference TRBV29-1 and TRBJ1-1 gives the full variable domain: SAVISQKPSRDICQRGTSLTIQCQVDSQVTMMFWYRQQPGQSLTLIATANQGSEATYESGFVIDKFPISRPNLTFSTLTVSNMSPEDSSIYLCSVDKTDEAFFGQGTRLTVV.